Below, 23 T cell receptor beta chains from the same sample are listed, as sequenced in a study of CD8 T cells in Susac syndrome. cDNA came from about 0.51 to 1 ug RNA primed by random hexamers. TCRdb reprocessed the immunoSEQ multiplex PCR reads via MiXCR and lists one record per CDR3 protein. This sample yields fewer than 150,000 distinct CDR3 sequences, of which roughly 94% are seen a single time; roughly 0.29% belongs to the top ten. Material: CD8+ T cells from PBMCs. These receptors all stem from a human donor in good health.

V is TRBV7-9 and J is TRBJ1-5; 9 nucleotides match TRBD1. CDR3 length equals 14 residues. The V gene's germline CDR1 is SEHNR and CDR2 FQNEAQ (reference sequence). V lost 5 bases, J lost 6 bases, and 5 bases stayed unmatched. This chain's CDR3 is CASSPTGGIQPQHF. DNA for the CDR3: TGTGCCAGCAGCCCCACAGGGGGCATTCAGCCCCAGCATTTT. The full variable domain, completed using reference TRBV7-9 and TRBJ1-5, is DTGVSQNPRHKITKRGQNVTFRCDPISEHNRLYWYRQTLGQGPEFLTYFQNEAQLEKSRLLSDRFSAERPKGSFSTLEIQRTEQGDSAMYLCASSPTGGIQPQHFGDGTRLSIL.

The rearrangement uses TRBV7-9 and TRBJ2-7; 7 bases are a match to TRBD1. The length of the CDR3 is 16 residues. CDR1 and CDR2 from the germline V gene are SEHNR and FQNEAQ (reference sequence). The V gene end was trimmed by 2 bases and the J gene end by 2 bases; junction bases not matched to a gene: 9. In DNA form, the CDR3 reads TGTGCCAGCAGCTTAACACAGGGGATTCAGGCCTACGAGCAGTACTTC. This encodes CASSLTQGIQAYEQYF.

The rearrangement uses TRBV20-1 and TRBJ2-2; 9 bases align to TRBD2. Germline V gene sequence: CDR1 DFQATT, CDR2 SNEGSKA (reference sequence). The CDR3 runs to 17 residues. V trimming: 0 bases; J trimming: 5 bases; junction bases outside the gene matches: 10. The CDR3 nucleotides read TGCAGTGCTAGAGATCCGCGGGAGGGCCTTTGGACCGGGGAGCTGTTTTTT. Translation gives CSARDPREGLWTGELFF.

The J gene is TRBJ2-1, the V gene TRBV15; 12 positions match TRBD2. CDR1 is LNHNV, CDR2 YYDKDF, per germline (reference sequence). The CDR3 is 18 amino acids. V shed 0 bases, J shed 4 bases, and the junction held 7 bases outside the gene matches. CDR3 protein: CATSRDLTSGGLYNEQFF. CDR3 nucleotides: TGTGCCACCAGCAGAGATCTGACTAGCGGGGGCCTATACAATGAGCAGTTCTTC. Supplemented by reference TRBV15 and TRBJ2-1, the full variable domain reads DAMVIQNPRYQVTQFGKPVTLSCSQTLNHNVMYWYQQKSSQAPKLLFHYYDKDFNNEADTPDNFQSRRPNTSFCFLDIRSPGLGDTAMYLCATSRDLTSGGLYNEQFFGPGTRLTVL.

The chain has TRBV6-2 or TRBV6-3 and TRBJ2-1; perhaps TRBD1 as D (6 bases). With 0 bases removed from V and 9 bases from J, the gap between germline ends came to 12 bases. The CDR3 consists of 14 residues. The germline gives CDR1 MNHEY, CDR2 SVGEGT. CDR3 nucleotide sequence: TGTGCCAGCAGTTACTCGCAGGGGTACGGTGAGCAGTTCTTC. It encodes CASSYSQGYGEQFF.

The genes are TRBV25-1 and TRBJ2-1; D perhaps matches TRBD1 (6 bases). Germline CDR1 reads MGHDK; CDR2 reads SYGVNS. This CDR3 comprises 15 residues. V lost 5 bases, J lost 3 bases, and 14 bases lay in between. CDR3 sequence: CASSFTGRDYNEQFF. The CDR3 DNA reads TGTGCCAGCAGTTTCACAGGGAGAGACTACAATGAGCAGTTCTTC. Filled out from reference TRBV25-1 and TRBJ2-1, the complete variable domain reads EADIYQTPRYLVIGTGKKITLECSQTMGHDKMYWYQQDPGMELHLIHYSYGVNSTEKGDLSSESTVSRIRTEHFPLTLESARPSHTSQYLCASSFTGRDYNEQFFGPGTRLTVL.

The chain uses TRBV29-1 and TRBJ2-2; D is unclear. CDR1 is SQVTM and CDR2 is ANQGSEA in the germline V gene. V lost 7 bases and J lost 2, with 11 bases in between. This CDR3 has 13 amino acids. The CDR3 protein is CSAKKPNTGELFF. The CDR3 DNA reads as TGCAGCGCTAAGAAGCCTAACACCGGGGAGCTGTTTTTT.

The chain combines TRBV28 with TRBJ2-5, with 7 positions matching TRBD1. The germline V gene has CDR1 MDHEN and CDR2 SYDVKM. V was pared by 3 bases and J by 0 bases, with 1 base of the junction left unmatched. The CDR3 loop spans 14 amino acids. The CDR3 is CASSFGQDQETQYF. Here the CDR3 DNA reads TGTGCCAGCAGTTTTGGACAGGACCAAGAGACCCAGTACTTC. The full variable domain, with the rest looked up from reference TRBV28 and TRBJ2-5, is DVKVTQSSRYLVKRTGEKVFLECVQDMDHENMFWYRQDPGLGLRLIYFSYDVKMKEKGDIPEGYSVSREKKERFSLILESASTNQTSMYLCASSFGQDQETQYFGPGTRLLVL.

The chain recombines TRBV20-1 with TRBJ2-3, with D possibly being TRBD2 (6 bases). This CDR3 has 17 amino acids. With 1 base removed from V and 8 bases from J, the gap between germline ends came to 25 bases. Germline-derived CDR1 and CDR2 are DFQATT and SNEGSKA (reference sequence). The CDR3 bases are TGCAGTGCTAGAGGGACTACTAGGTTTTCCCCGGGTCTTACGCAGTATTTT. This codes for CSARGTTRFSPGLTQYF.

The chain combines TRBV18 with TRBJ1-2; D not resolved. Germline CDR1 is KGHSH and CDR2 is LQKENI. CDR3 length: 15 amino acids. The V end lost 5 bases, the J end lost 5 bases, and 18 bases lay between the germline ends. CDR3 nucleotides: TGTGCCAGCTCAGACCCTGACCGGCCCTCTTATGGCTACACCTTC. Amino acid sequence: CASSDPDRPSYGYTF. Together with reference TRBV18 and TRBJ1-2, the CDR3 gives the full variable domain: NAGVMQNPRHLVRRRGQEARLRCSPMKGHSHVYWYRQLPEEGLKFMVYLQKENIIDESGMPKERFSAEFPKEGPSILRIQQVVRGDSAAYFCASSDPDRPSYGYTFGSGTRLTVV.

The chain employs TRBV29-1 and TRBJ1-1, with a possible D match to TRBD1 (5 bases). Germline lookup yields CDR1 SQVTM and CDR2 ANQGSEA. This CDR3 is built from 13 residues. Trimming took 8 bases from V and 4 from J, leaving 17 bases between them. CDR3 bases: TGCAGCTCTTACCGGGACTTCGGCACTGAAGCTTTCTTT. Its translation is CSSYRDFGTEAFF.

This chain uses TRBV15 with TRBJ1-4; D uncertain. The V end lost 4 bases, the J end lost 3 bases, and 9 bases lay between the germline ends. In germline, CDR1 is LNHNV, CDR2 YYDKDF (reference sequence). CDR3 length: 14 residues. The CDR3 nucleotides are TGTGCCACCAGCACTGGACGAGCTAATGAAAAACTGTTTTTT. This codes for CATSTGRANEKLFF.

The chain employs TRBV6-5 and TRBJ1-2; D may be TRBD1 (6 bases). The germline V and J ends were trimmed by 5 bases and 3 bases, with 10 bases remaining between them. This CDR3 contains 13 residues. Germline V gene sequence: CDR1 MNHEY, CDR2 SVGAGI. The CDR3 DNA reads TGTGCCAGCAGTACAGGGTTGGACTATGGCTACACCTTC. Its translation: CASSTGLDYGYTF.

CDR3 residues: CASSELVTYGYTF. The CDR3 bases are TGTGCCAGCAGTGAGTTGGTTACGTATGGCTACACCTTC. The chain is built from TRBV2 and TRBJ1-2; D is uncertain. The V gene lost 3 bases and the J gene lost 5 bases, with 10 bases spanning the gap. CDR3 length: 13 residues. Germline values: CDR1 SNHLY, CDR2 FYNNEI.

This clonotype has just one count. The rearrangement uses TRBV19 and TRBJ1-5; no reliable D call. V lost 10 bases and J lost 4, with 5 bases in between. The CDR3 has 10 amino acids. From germline, CDR1 is LNHDA and CDR2 SQIVND (reference sequence). CDR3: CATGNQPQHF. In nucleotides, the CDR3 is TGTGCCACAGGTAATCAGCCCCAGCATTTT.

The chain has TRBV4-3 and TRBJ2-7, with D unresolved. The CDR3 has 15 amino acids. Per the germline V gene, CDR1 is LGHNA and CDR2 is YSLEER. Trimming took 1 base from V and 2 from J, leaving 12 bases between them. CDR3 DNA: TGCGCCAGCAGCCAAGGAATCTTCGCGGCCTACGAGCAGTACTTC. Translation gives CASSQGIFAAYEQYF.

This sequence joins TRBV27 and TRBJ2-1; 8 bases fit TRBD1. The CDR3 covers 13 residues. Looked up from germline, CDR1 is MNHEY and CDR2 is SMNVEV (reference sequence). Trimming cost V 3 bases and J 8 bases; bases outside gene matches: 3. The CDR3, as DNA: TGTGCCAGCAGTTTCGGACAGGGCTATGAGCAGTTCTTC. It translates to CASSFGQGYEQFF.

V gene TRBV11-2 combines with J gene TRBJ2-3; 8 nucleotides agree with TRBD1. Germline CDR1 is SGHAT and CDR2 is FQNNGV. This CDR3 contains 17 residues. With V trimmed by 4 bases and J by 0 bases, 9 bases remained unmatched. CDR3 amino acids: CASSSEGQVLSTDTQYF. The CDR3, as DNA: TGTGCCAGCAGCTCCGAGGGACAGGTCCTTAGCACAGATACGCAGTATTTT.

This clonotype appeared a single time. V gene TRBV25-1 combines with J gene TRBJ2-2, with TRBD1 as a possible D gene (6 bases). The germline CDR1 and CDR2 sequences are MGHDK and SYGVNS. Deletions cut 2 bases from V and 3 bases from J, with 13 bases between. This CDR3 is 16 amino acids long. The chain's CDR3 is CASSENTGYYTGELFF. For the CDR3, the DNA is TGTGCCAGCAGTGAAAATACAGGGTATTACACCGGGGAGCTGTTTTTT.

This clonotype was found once. The chain carries TRBV3-1 and TRBJ2-7, with D perhaps matching TRBD1 or TRBD2 (5 bases each). V gave up 1 base and J gave up 5 bases, with 12 bases separating them. The CDR3 runs to 14 residues. Germline values: CDR1 LGHDT, CDR2 YNNKEL (reference sequence). CDR3 in amino acids: CASSQGRGVHEQYF. CDR3 DNA: TGTGCCAGCAGCCAAGGGAGAGGGGTCCACGAGCAGTACTTC.

This clonotype was seen a single time. One junction end does not reproduce the germline sequence, and a read error may be involved. The chain employs TRBV29-1 and TRBJ1-2; D is ambiguous. Germline lookup yields CDR1 SQVTM and CDR2 ANQGSEA. The CDR3 is 11 residues long. The CDR3 DNA sequence: TGCAGCGCCACAACCCGACCGGGCGTCGCCTTC. This gives the protein CSATTRPGVAF.

The chain employs TRBV27 and TRBJ1-4; D gene uncertain. With 1 base removed from V and 3 bases from J, the gap between germline ends came to 6 bases. CDR3 length equals 14 residues. CDR1 is MNHEY and CDR2 is SMNVEV in the germline V gene (reference sequence). The CDR3 sequence: CASSLLPANEKLFF. CDR3 DNA: TGTGCCAGCAGTTTATTACCCGCTAATGAAAAACTGTTTTTT.

The chain uses TRBV29-1 and TRBJ2-5; TRBD1 matches 7 bases. The J segment lost 1 base and the V segment lost 5 bases, leaving 10 bases of the junction unmatched. CDR3 size: 15 residues. Germline loops: CDR1 SQVTM, CDR2 ANQGSEA. CDR3 residues: CSVQTYGQVQETQYF. As DNA, the CDR3 is TGCAGCGTTCAGACTTATGGACAGGTCCAAGAGACCCAGTACTTC.